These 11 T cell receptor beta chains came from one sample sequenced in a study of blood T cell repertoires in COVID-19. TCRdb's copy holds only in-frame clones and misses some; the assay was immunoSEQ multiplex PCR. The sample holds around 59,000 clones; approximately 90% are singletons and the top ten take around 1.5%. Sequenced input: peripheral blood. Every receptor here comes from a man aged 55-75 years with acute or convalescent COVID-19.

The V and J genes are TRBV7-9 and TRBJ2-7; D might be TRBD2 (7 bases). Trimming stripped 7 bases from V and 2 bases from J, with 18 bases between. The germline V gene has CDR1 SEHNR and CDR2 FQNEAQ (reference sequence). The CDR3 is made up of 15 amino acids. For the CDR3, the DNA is TGTGCCAGCAAGGGGGGGCGGGAAGCGACCTACGAGCAGTACTTC. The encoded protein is CASKGGREATYEQYF.

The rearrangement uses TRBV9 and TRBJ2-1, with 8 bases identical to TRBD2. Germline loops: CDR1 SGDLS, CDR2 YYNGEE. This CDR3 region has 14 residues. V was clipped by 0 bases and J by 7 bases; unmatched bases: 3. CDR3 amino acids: CASSVVSGSNEQFF. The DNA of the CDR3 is TGTGCCAGCAGCGTAGTCAGCGGGAGTAATGAGCAGTTCTTC.

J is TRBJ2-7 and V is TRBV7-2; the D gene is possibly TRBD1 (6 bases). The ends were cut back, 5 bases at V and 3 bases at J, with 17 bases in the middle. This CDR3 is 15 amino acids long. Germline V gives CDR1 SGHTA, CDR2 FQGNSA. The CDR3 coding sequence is TGTGCCAGCAGCCCCTCCGGGACAAGGGACTACGAGCAGTACTTC. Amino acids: CASSPSGTRDYEQYF. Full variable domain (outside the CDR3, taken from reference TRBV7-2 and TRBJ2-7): GAGVSQSPSNKVTEKGKDVELRCDPISGHTALYWYRQSLGQGLEFLIYFQGNSAPDKSGLPSDRFSAERTGGSVSTLTIQRTQQEDSAVYLCASSPSGTRDYEQYFGPGTRLTVT.

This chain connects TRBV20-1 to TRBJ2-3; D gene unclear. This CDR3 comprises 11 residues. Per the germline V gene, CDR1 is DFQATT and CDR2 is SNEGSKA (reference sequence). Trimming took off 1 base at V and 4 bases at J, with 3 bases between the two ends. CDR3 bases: TGCAGTGCTAGAGCGGCAGATACGCAGTATTTT. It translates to CSARAADTQYF.

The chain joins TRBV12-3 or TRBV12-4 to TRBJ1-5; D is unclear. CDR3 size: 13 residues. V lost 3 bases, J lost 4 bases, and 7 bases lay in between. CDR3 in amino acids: CASSFQLNQPQHF. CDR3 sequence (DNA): TGTGCCAGCAGTTTTCAACTAAATCAGCCCCAGCATTTT.

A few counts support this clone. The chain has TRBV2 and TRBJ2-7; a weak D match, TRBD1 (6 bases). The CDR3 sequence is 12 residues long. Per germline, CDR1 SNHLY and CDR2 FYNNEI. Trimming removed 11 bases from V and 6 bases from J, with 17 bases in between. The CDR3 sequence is CASKGVAAEQYF. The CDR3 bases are TGTGCCTCTAAGGGGGTAGCAGCCGAGCAGTACTTC.

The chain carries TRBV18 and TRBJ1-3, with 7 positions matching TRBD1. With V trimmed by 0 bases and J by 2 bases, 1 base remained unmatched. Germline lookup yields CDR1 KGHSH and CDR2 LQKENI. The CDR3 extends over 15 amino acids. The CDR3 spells CASSPPTGPGNTIYF. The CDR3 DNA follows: TGTGCCAGCTCACCACCGACAGGGCCTGGAAACACCATATATTTT.

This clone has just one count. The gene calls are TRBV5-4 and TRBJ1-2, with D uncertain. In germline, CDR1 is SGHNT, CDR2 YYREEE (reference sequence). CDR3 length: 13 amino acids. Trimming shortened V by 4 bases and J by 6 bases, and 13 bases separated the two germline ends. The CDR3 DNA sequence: TGTGCCAGCAGCGCAAGAGGTCTCCATGGCTACACCTTC. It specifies CASSARGLHGYTF.

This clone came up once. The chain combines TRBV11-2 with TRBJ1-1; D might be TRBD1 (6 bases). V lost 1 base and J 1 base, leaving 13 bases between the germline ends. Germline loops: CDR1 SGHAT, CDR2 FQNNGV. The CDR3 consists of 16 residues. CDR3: CASSLATSRGNTEAFF. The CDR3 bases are TGTGCCAGCAGCTTAGCTACGTCCAGGGGGAACACTGAAGCTTTCTTT. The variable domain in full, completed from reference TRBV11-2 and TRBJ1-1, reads EAGVAQSPRYKIIEKRQSVAFWCNPISGHATLYWYQQILGQGPKLLIQFQNNGVVDDSQLPKDRFSAERLKGVDSTLKIQPAKLEDSAVYLCASSLATSRGNTEAFFGQGTRLTVV.

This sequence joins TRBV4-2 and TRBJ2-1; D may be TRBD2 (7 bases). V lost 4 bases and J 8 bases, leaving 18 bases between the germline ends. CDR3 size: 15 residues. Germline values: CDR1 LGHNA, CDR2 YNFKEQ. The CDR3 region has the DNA TGTGCCAGCAGCCCCGTAAGGGGGGGCGCGGATGAGCAGTTCTTC. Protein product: CASSPVRGGADEQFF.

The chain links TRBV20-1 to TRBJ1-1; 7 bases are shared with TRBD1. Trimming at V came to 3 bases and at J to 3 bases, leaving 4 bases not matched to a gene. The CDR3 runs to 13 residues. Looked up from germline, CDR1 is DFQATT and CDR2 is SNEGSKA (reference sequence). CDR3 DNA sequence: TGCAGTGCTAGTGGGCAGGGGGACACTGAAGCTTTCTTT. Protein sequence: CSASGQGDTEAFF.